This TCR beta chain derives from a study of control samples from healthy donors and cancer patients. The CDR3 has 17 amino acids. Between the trimmed V and J ends, which lost 6 bases and 2 bases, there was a span of 20 bases. Looked up from germline, CDR1 is MDHEN and CDR2 is SYDVKM. TCRdb's table, derived via immunoSEQ multiplex PCR, lists solely in-frame clones and lacks some. Among 110,000 to 150,000 clones listed, approximately 92% were seen once. The source is a man between 25 and 39 years old in good health. The source material was blood. The chain combines TRBV28 with TRBJ1-5; TRBD1 is a possible D gene (6 bases). The DNA for the CDR3 is TGTGCCAGCAGCCCAGAAGTAGGGGGTGTGGGCAATCAGCCCCAGCATTTT. Translated: CASSPEVGGVGNQPQHF.